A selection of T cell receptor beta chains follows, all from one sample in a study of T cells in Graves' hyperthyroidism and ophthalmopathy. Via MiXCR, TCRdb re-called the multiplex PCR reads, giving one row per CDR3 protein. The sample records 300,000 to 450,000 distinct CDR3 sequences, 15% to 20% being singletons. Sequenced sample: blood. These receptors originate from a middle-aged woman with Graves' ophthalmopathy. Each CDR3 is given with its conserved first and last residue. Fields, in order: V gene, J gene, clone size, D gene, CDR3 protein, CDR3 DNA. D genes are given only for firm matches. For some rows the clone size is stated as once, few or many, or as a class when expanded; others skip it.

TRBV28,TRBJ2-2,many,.,CASSFNGATWNTGELFF,TGTGCCAGCAGTTTTAACGGAGCTACCTGGAACACCGGGGAGCTGTTTTTT
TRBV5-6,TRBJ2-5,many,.,CASSLAGGSLQETQYF,TGTGCCAGCAGCTTGGCCGGGGGCAGCCTCCAAGAGACCCAGTACTTC
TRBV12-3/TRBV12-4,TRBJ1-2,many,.,CASFRAGRWSRGSYGYTF,TGTGCCAGCTTTAGGGCGGGCAGGTGGTCCAGGGGCTCCTATGGCTACACCTTC
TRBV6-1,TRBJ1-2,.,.,CASSWGAGYGYTF,TGTGCCAGCAGCTGGGGCGCGGGCTATGGCTACACCTTC
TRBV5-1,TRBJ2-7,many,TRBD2,CASSLARTSGNEQYF,TGCGCCAGCAGCTTGGCTCGGACTAGCGGGAACGAGCAGTACTTC
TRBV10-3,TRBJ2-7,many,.,CAISEPGTLVSSYEQYF,TGTGCCATCAGTGAGCCTGGGACCCTTGTGTCCTCCTACGAGCAGTACTTC
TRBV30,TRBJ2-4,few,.,CAWSVRGLAKNIQYF,TGTGCCTGGAGTGTACGGGGGCTAGCCAAAAACATTCAGTACTTC
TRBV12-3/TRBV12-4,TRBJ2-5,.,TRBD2,CASCPAGSPGTQYF,TGTGCCAGCTGCCCAGCGGGGTCCCCGGGGACCCAGTACTTC
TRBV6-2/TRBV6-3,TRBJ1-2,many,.,CASSYSANNYGYTF,TGTGCCAGCAGTTACTCCGCCAATAACTATGGCTACACCTTC
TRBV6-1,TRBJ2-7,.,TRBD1,CASSERRGTGFYEQYF,TGTGCCAGCAGTGAAAGACGAGGGACAGGGTTCTACGAGCAGTACTTC
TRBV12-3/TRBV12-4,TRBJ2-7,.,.,CASSYGWPAGAYEQYF,TGTGCCAGCAGTTACGGCTGGCCTGCCGGAGCCTACGAGCAGTACTTC
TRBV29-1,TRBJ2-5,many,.,CSPRTVNEETQYF,TGCAGCCCTCGTACTGTTAATGAAGAGACCCAGTACTTC
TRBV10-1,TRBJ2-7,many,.,CASSESKAWGSEYEQYF,TGCGCCAGCAGTGAGAGTAAGGCGTGGGGAAGTGAATACGAGCAGTACTTC
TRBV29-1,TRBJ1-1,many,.,CSVDRLDEAFF,TGCAGCGTTGACCGACTGGATGAAGCTTTCTTT
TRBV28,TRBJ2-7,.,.,CASSFRGTVYEQYF,TGTGCCAGCAGTTTCCGGGGGACCGTCTACGAGCAGTACTTC
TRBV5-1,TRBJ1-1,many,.,CASSSGLLNTEAFF,TGCGCCAGCAGCTCGGGACTTCTGAACACTGAAGCTTTCTTT
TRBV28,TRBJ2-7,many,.,CASSLLGAEYEQYF,TGTGCCAGCAGTTTATTAGGGGCAGAGTACGAGCAGTACTTC
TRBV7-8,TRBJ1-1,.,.,CASSGNRVNTEAFF,TGTGCCAGCAGCGGCAACAGGGTGAACACTGAAGCTTTCTTT
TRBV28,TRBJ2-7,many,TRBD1,CASSLWQPQGAHNYEQYF,TGTGCCAGCAGTTTATGGCAACCTCAGGGGGCGCATAACTACGAGCAGTACTTC
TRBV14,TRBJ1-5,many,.,CASSLRTVNSNQPQHF,TGTGCCAGCAGCCTCCGGACAGTTAATAGCAATCAGCCCCAGCATTTT
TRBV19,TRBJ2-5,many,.,CASSIGLGRIEETQYF,TGTGCCAGTAGTATTGGATTGGGCAGGATTGAAGAGACCCAGTACTTC
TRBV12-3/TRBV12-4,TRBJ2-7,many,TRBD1,CASSPGDRGSYEQYF,TGTGCCAGCAGCCCAGGGGACAGGGGCTCCTACGAGCAGTACTTC
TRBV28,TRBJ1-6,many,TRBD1,CASSSGTGGFGSPLHF,TGTGCCAGCAGTTCCGGGACAGGGGGATTTGGTTCACCCCTCCACTTT
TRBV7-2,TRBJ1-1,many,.,CASSLALFTASNTEAFF,TGTGCCAGCAGCTTAGCGCTCTTTACAGCCTCGAACACTGAAGCTTTCTTT
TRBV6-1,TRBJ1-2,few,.,CASSAWTEAGYGYTF,TGTGCCAGCAGTGCCTGGACCGAGGCCGGCTATGGCTACACCTTC
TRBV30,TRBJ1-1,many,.,CAWSVLDTEAFF,TGTGCCTGGAGTGTATTGGACACTGAAGCTTTCTTT
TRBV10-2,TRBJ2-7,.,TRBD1,CASITGTGIYEQYF,TGCGCCAGCATTACCGGGACAGGGATCTACGAGCAGTACTTC
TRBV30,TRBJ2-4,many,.,CAWSLANSNIQYF,TGTGCCTGGAGTCTCGCCAACTCTAACATTCAGTACTTC
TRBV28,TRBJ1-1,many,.,CASSLSGVSEAFF,TGTGCCAGCAGTTTGTCGGGGGTCTCTGAAGCTTTCTTT
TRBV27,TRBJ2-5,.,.,CASSLSAGQYQETQYF,TGTGCCAGCAGTTTATCGGCGGGGCAGTACCAAGAGACCCAGTACTTC
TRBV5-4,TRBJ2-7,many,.,CASSFEGSRVDEQYF,TGTGCCAGCAGCTTTGAGGGTTCACGCGTGGACGAGCAGTACTTC
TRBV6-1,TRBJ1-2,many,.,CASRSQGPRVYGYTF,TGTGCCAGCAGATCGCAGGGGCCGCGCGTATATGGCTACACCTTC
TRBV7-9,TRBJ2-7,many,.,CASSGGRQGDEQYF,TGTGCCAGCAGCGGGGGGCGACAGGGCGACGAGCAGTACTTC
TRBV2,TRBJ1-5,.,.,CASSEHSNSNQPQHF,TGTGCCAGCAGTGAACATAGTAATAGCAATCAGCCCCAGCATTTT
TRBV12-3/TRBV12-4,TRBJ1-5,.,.,CASGEGRGAQHF,TGTGCCAGCGGGGAGGGCCGTGGGGCCCAGCATTTT
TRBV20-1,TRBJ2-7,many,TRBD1,CSASLDRGYEQYF,TGCAGTGCTAGTCTGGACAGGGGATACGAGCAGTACTTC
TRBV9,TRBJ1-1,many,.,CASSYGTRNTEAFF,TGTGCCAGCAGCTACGGGACGAGGAACACTGAAGCTTTCTTT
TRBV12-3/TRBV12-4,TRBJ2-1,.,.,CASREDGYYEQFF,TGTGCCAGCAGGGAGGACGGGTACTACGAGCAGTTCTTC
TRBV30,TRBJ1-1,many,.,CAWRETGNTEAFF,TGTGCCTGGAGGGAAACGGGGAACACTGAAGCTTTCTTT
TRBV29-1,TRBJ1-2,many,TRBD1,CSVTADRDYGYTF,TGCAGCGTGACTGCGGACAGGGACTATGGCTACACCTTC
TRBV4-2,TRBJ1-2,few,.,CVSSQEGGRVGGYTF,TGTGTCAGCAGCCAAGAAGGAGGCAGGGTTGGCGGCTACACCTTC
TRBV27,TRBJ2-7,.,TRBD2,CASSRRLAGGPYEQYF,TGTGCCAGCAGCCGCCGACTAGCGGGAGGCCCCTACGAGCAGTACTTC
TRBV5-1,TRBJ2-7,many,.,CASSLGQANEQYF,TGCGCCAGCAGCTTGGGGCAGGCTAACGAGCAGTACTTC
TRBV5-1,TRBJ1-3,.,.,CASSLDPSSGNTIYF,TGCGCCAGCAGCTTGGATCCTAGCTCTGGAAACACCATATATTTT
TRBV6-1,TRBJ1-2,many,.,CASRAGAPSYGYTF,TGTGCCAGCAGGGCAGGAGCCCCTAGCTATGGCTACACCTTC
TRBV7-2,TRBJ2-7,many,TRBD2,CASSLVLAGGEQYF,TGTGCCAGCAGCTTAGTCCTAGCGGGAGGCGAGCAGTACTTC
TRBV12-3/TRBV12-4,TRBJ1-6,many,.,CASSISKNSPLHF,TGTGCCAGCAGTATCAGCAAAAATTCACCCCTCCACTTT